A selection of T cell receptor beta chains follows, all from one sample in a study of shared clonotypes between healthy human individuals. TCRdb keeps only in-frame clones here, not all; method: immunoSEQ multiplex PCR. The data hold 600,000 or so clones, with 95% to 98% observed a single time. The material sequenced was naive CD8+ T cells sorted from blood. These receptors came from a man younger than 45 in good health. Both conserved end residues are part of each CDR3. Each record gives: J gene, clone size, D gene, V gene, CDR3 protein, CDR3 DNA. A D gene is named only where the DNA matches it firmly. A row's size may be missing; if present it is once, few, many or a size class.

J gene: TRBJ2-7; clone size: NA; D gene: TRBD2; V gene: TRBV9; CDR3 protein: CASSAEGRDEQYF; CDR3 DNA: TGTGCCAGCAGCGCCGAAGGGAGGGACGAGCAGTACTTC
J gene: TRBJ1-5; clone size: NA; D gene: NA; V gene: TRBV6-1; CDR3 protein: CASSDPRNHQPQHF; CDR3 DNA: TGTGCCAGCAGTGACCCCAGGAATCATCAGCCCCAGCATTTT
J gene: TRBJ2-7; clone size: NA; D gene: TRBD2; V gene: TRBV9; CDR3 protein: CASSVGTSGSYEQYF; CDR3 DNA: TGTGCCAGCAGCGTAGGGACTAGCGGATCCTACGAGCAGTACTTC
J gene: TRBJ2-1; clone size: NA; D gene: NA; V gene: TRBV7-6; CDR3 protein: CASSPESEVDEQFF; CDR3 DNA: TGTGCCAGCAGCCCAGAAAGTGAGGTCGATGAGCAGTTCTTC
J gene: TRBJ1-1; clone size: NA; D gene: NA; V gene: TRBV7-9; CDR3 protein: CASSLIDGMNTEAFF; CDR3 DNA: TGTGCCAGCAGCTTAATTGACGGAATGAACACTGAAGCTTTCTTT
J gene: TRBJ1-5; clone size: NA; D gene: NA; V gene: TRBV30; CDR3 protein: CAWSSLGNQPQHF; CDR3 DNA: TGTGCCTGGTCTAGTTTGGGGAATCAGCCCCAGCATTTT
J gene: TRBJ2-5; clone size: NA; D gene: NA; V gene: TRBV7-9; CDR3 protein: CASSSRWDYQETQYF; CDR3 DNA: TGTGCCAGCAGCTCTCGGTGGGACTACCAAGAGACCCAGTACTTC
J gene: TRBJ2-2; clone size: once; D gene: NA; V gene: TRBV7-6; CDR3 protein: CASSFSRVTGELFF; CDR3 DNA: TGTGCCAGCAGCTTTAGCAGGGTTACCGGGGAGCTGTTTTTT
J gene: TRBJ2-5; clone size: NA; D gene: NA; V gene: TRBV7-6; CDR3 protein: CASSPDGSGETQYF; CDR3 DNA: TGTGCCAGCAGCCCCGATGGGAGTGGGGAGACCCAGTACTTC
J gene: TRBJ2-7; clone size: NA; D gene: NA; V gene: TRBV4-1; CDR3 protein: CASSRGYSYEQYF; CDR3 DNA: TGCGCCAGCAGCCGAGGGTACTCCTACGAGCAGTACTTC
J gene: TRBJ1-1; clone size: NA; D gene: NA; V gene: TRBV2; CDR3 protein: CASSHENTEAFF; CDR3 DNA: TGTGCCAGCAGCCACGAAAACACTGAAGCTTTCTTT
J gene: TRBJ2-7; clone size: NA; D gene: NA; V gene: TRBV28; CDR3 protein: CASTPRVTYEQYF; CDR3 DNA: TGTGCCAGCACCCCCCGCGTAACCTACGAGCAGTACTTC
J gene: TRBJ2-3; clone size: NA; D gene: TRBD2; V gene: TRBV27; CDR3 protein: CASSSGTSGATDTQYF; CDR3 DNA: TGTGCCAGCAGTTCCGGGACTAGCGGGGCCACAGATACGCAGTATTTT
J gene: TRBJ2-7; clone size: NA; D gene: NA; V gene: TRBV7-9; CDR3 protein: CASSFVDSRDEQYF; CDR3 DNA: TGTGCCAGCAGCTTTGTCGACTCCAGGGACGAGCAGTACTTC
J gene: TRBJ1-2; clone size: NA; D gene: NA; V gene: TRBV15; CDR3 protein: CATSRAPGDSYTF; CDR3 DNA: TGTGCCACCAGCAGAGCTCCCGGGGACAGCTACACCTTC
J gene: TRBJ1-1; clone size: NA; D gene: NA; V gene: TRBV7-9; CDR3 protein: CASSLQGDALVAFF; CDR3 DNA: TGTGCCAGCAGCTTGCAGGGCGACGCCCTGGTAGCTTTCTTT
J gene: TRBJ2-2; clone size: NA; D gene: NA; V gene: TRBV29-1; CDR3 protein: CSVGGLAPRAGELFF; CDR3 DNA: TGCAGCGTTGGGGGTCTGGCGCCGAGGGCCGGGGAGCTGTTTTTT
J gene: TRBJ2-5; clone size: few; D gene: TRBD2; V gene: TRBV19; CDR3 protein: CASSFTSGRGETQYF; CDR3 DNA: TGTGCCAGTAGTTTCACTAGCGGGAGAGGTGAGACCCAGTACTTC
J gene: TRBJ1-2; clone size: NA; D gene: TRBD1; V gene: TRBV7-9; CDR3 protein: CAGQGQGVDGYTF; CDR3 DNA: TGTGCCGGTCAAGGACAGGGAGTGGATGGCTACACCTTC